Each of the 20 T cell receptor beta chains below was sequenced from the same sample in a study of STAT5B mutations in CD4+ large granular lymphocyte leukemia (dated by TCRdb to 2021 to 2024). Library construction relied on the immunoSEQ multiplex PCR assay. Imported from immuneACCESS, the table was reduced by TCRdb to in-frame sequences with V and J called. These copies leave out some clones; in studies compared against another copy, an unresolved V gene accounts for under half, and the cause of the remainder is not known. The sample contains 34,000 or so clones, around four fifths of them found a single time. Roughly 4.5% of the sample rests with the top ten. Sequencing used CD4+ T cells from blood buffy coats. The receptors stem from a human donor in good health.

This chain uses TRBV27 with TRBJ2-1; D is possibly TRBD1 or TRBD2 (5 bases each). V was trimmed by 8 bases and J by 4 bases, leaving 18 bases between them. The CDR3 runs 15 residues. The V gene's germline CDR1 is MNHEY and CDR2 SMNVEV (reference sequence). The CDR3 loop is CASCQGAGTYNEQFF. DNA of the CDR3: TGTGCCAGCTGTCAAGGGGCGGGCACATACAATGAGCAGTTCTTC.

This clone has only one observation. The chain recombines TRBV10-2 with TRBJ1-4, with D possibly matching TRBD1 (5 bases). The length of the CDR3 is 15 residues. The germline V gene has CDR1 WSHSY and CDR2 SAAADI. V dropped 3 bases and J dropped 6 bases, with 14 bases sitting between them. In DNA, the CDR3 is TGCGCCAGCAGTGATTTGCGGGGCGTCGATGAAAAACTGTTTTTT. Its translation is CASSDLRGVDEKLFF.

This clone was observed a handful of times. The CDR3 coding sequence is TGTGCCAGCAGCCCGGATGGATTCCAAGAGACCCAGTACTTC. This sequence encodes CASSPDGFQETQYF. The chain employs TRBV11-3 and TRBJ2-5; D call uncertain. This CDR3 contains 14 residues. Germline loops: CDR1 SGHNT, CDR2 YENEEA. V lost 5 bases, J lost 1 base, and 11 bases lay in between.

This chain joins TRBV5-5 and TRBJ2-5; 9 nucleotides agree with TRBD1. The germline CDR1 and CDR2 sequences are SGHKS and YYEKEE (reference sequence). The trim removed 4 bases at V and 2 bases at J, leaving 6 bases unmatched. The CDR3 sequence is 15 residues long. In DNA, the CDR3 is TGTGCCAGCAGCAGGCTACAGGGGGCACAAGAGACCCAGTACTTC. It translates to CASSRLQGAQETQYF.

V and J are TRBV6-1 and TRBJ2-7, with D perhaps matching TRBD2 (5 bases). Germline CDR1 is MNHNS and CDR2 is SASEGT. Between the trimmed V and J ends, which lost 6 bases and 2 bases, there was a span of 8 bases. This CDR3 comprises 12 residues. In DNA form, the CDR3 reads TGTGCCAGCAGGAGGGTCGCCTACGAGCAGTACTTC. This encodes CASRRVAYEQYF.

V usage is TRBV6-5 and J usage is TRBJ2-1; D call uncertain. The CDR3 spans 13 residues. V lost 1 base and J lost 6, with 7 bases in between. Germline V gene lookup returns CDR1 MNHEY and CDR2 SVGAGI. CDR3 nucleotide sequence: TGTGCCAGCAGTTACTACGGGCGCAATGAGCAGTTCTTC. Translating gives CASSYYGRNEQFF.

The V call is TRBV16, the J call TRBJ1-2; D gene ambiguous. The V and J ends lost 2 bases and 4 bases respectively, with 11 bases between them. The V gene's germline CDR1 is KGHSY and CDR2 FQNENV. The CDR3 consists of 14 residues. The CDR3 region has the DNA TGTGCCAGCAGCCAAATGGAGCTCTTCTATGGCTACACCTTC. It yields the protein CASSQMELFYGYTF.

V and J are TRBV7-9 and TRBJ1-4; no firm D call. The germline gives CDR1 SEHNR, CDR2 FQNEAQ (reference sequence). This CDR3 contains 14 residues. Trimming took off 5 bases at V and 4 bases at J, with 11 bases between the two ends. The CDR3 DNA reads as TGTGCCAGCAGCCCGGGAGTAGGTAATGAAAAACTGTTTTTT. Encoded protein: CASSPGVGNEKLFF.

This clone was picked up a small number of times. The CDR3 DNA reads as TGCGCCAGCAGCGAGTTTTGGACTAGCGGGAGTGGGGAGCAGTACTTC. Amino acid sequence: CASSEFWTSGSGEQYF. The chain joins TRBV5-1 to TRBJ2-7; the match to TRBD2 covers 13 bases. The junction had 11 bases not matched to a gene; V was cut back by 4 bases and J by 7 bases. The CDR3 runs 16 residues. From germline, CDR1 is SGHRS and CDR2 YFSETQ.

The chain combines TRBV6-1 with TRBJ2-1, with TRBD2 matching over 12 bases. The germline V gene encodes CDR1 MNHNS and CDR2 SASEGT. The CDR3 is made up of 15 amino acids. Trimming cost V 7 bases and J 4 bases; bases outside gene matches: 5. CDR3 amino acids: CASMDTSGRYNEQFF. In nucleotides, the CDR3 is TGTGCCAGCATGGATACTAGCGGGAGGTACAATGAGCAGTTCTTC.

The chain combines TRBV6-1 with TRBJ2-1; a possible D gene is TRBD1 (5 bases). CDR3 length equals 12 residues. Germline values: CDR1 MNHNS, CDR2 SASEGT. The germline V and J ends were trimmed by 2 bases and 6 bases, with 5 bases remaining between them. CDR3 loop: CASSERGNEQFF. The DNA for the CDR3 is TGTGCCAGCAGTGAAAGGGGCAATGAGCAGTTCTTC.

This chain joins TRBV11-2 and TRBJ2-3; D is unclear. The ends were cut back, 3 bases at V and 1 base at J, with 8 bases in the middle. CDR1 and CDR2 (germline): SGHAT, FQNNGV. This CDR3 contains 14 residues. Here the CDR3 DNA reads TGTGCCAGCAGCTTCCGGTGGGGCACAGATACGCAGTATTTT. Translated: CASSFRWGTDTQYF.

The J gene is TRBJ2-2, the V gene TRBV9; TRBD2 is a possible D gene (6 bases). V was shortened by 0 bases and J by 5 bases, with 11 bases between the two germline ends. Germline V gene sequence: CDR1 SGDLS, CDR2 YYNGEE. The CDR3 is made up of 15 amino acids. The CDR3 region is CASSVGGGSTGELFF. CDR3 nucleotides: TGTGCCAGCAGCGTAGGCGGAGGGAGTACCGGGGAGCTGTTTTTT.

The chain recombines TRBV6-1 with TRBJ2-7, with 7 positions matching TRBD1. The CDR3 is 13 residues long. CDR1 is MNHNS, CDR2 SASEGT, per germline. V lost 6 bases and J lost 2; bases outside the gene matches: 4. The CDR3 protein is CASRSGQAYEQYF. The CDR3 bases are TGTGCCAGCAGATCAGGACAGGCCTACGAGCAGTACTTC.

This CDR3 reads CASSIFASGNSYEQYF. The CDR3 nucleotides are TGTGCCAGCAGCATATTCGCTAGCGGGAACTCCTACGAGCAGTACTTC. This sequence joins TRBV7-2 and TRBJ2-7, with 9 bases that match TRBD2. With V trimmed by 5 bases and J by 0 bases, 8 bases remained unmatched. The CDR3 covers 16 residues. Germline CDR1 reads SGHTA; CDR2 reads FQGNSA.

The chain links TRBV10-3 to TRBJ2-1; 10 bases are a match to TRBD1. Germline loops: CDR1 ENHRY, CDR2 SYGVKD. The CDR3 has 16 residues. V dropped 3 bases and J dropped 4; count of bases not matched to a gene: 6. CDR3 region: CAISDPRTGGYNEQFF. CDR3 sequence (DNA): TGTGCCATCAGTGACCCGAGGACAGGGGGTTACAATGAGCAGTTCTTC.

This clone was counted a single time. V usage is TRBV7-2 and J usage is TRBJ1-4, with D perhaps TRBD1 (5 bases). Germline V gene data show CDR1 as SGHTA and CDR2 as FQGNSA. V shed 3 bases and J shed 7 bases, with 9 bases lying between them. The CDR3 contains 13 residues. Here the CDR3 reads CASSFAGREKLFF. In nucleotides, the CDR3 is TGTGCCAGCAGCTTCGCAGGGCGTGAAAAACTGTTTTTT.

V usage is TRBV5-4 and J usage is TRBJ2-7; D gene uncertain. Germline V gene data show CDR1 as SGHNT and CDR2 as YYREEE (reference sequence). V was cut by 2 bases and J by 5 bases, with 5 bases left in between. The CDR3 length is 11 residues. For the CDR3, the DNA is TGTGCCAGCAGCTTTGGTCACGAGCAGTACTTC. This gives the protein CASSFGHEQYF.

This rearrangement joins TRBV10-1 to TRBJ1-1; D unclear. The CDR3 runs to 13 residues. V was cut by 0 bases and J by 3 bases, with 5 bases left in between. Germline V gene lookup returns CDR1 WNHNN and CDR2 SYGVQD (reference sequence). The CDR3 DNA follows: TGCGCCAGCAGTGAGTCGCGGTACACTGAAGCTTTCTTT. Its translation is CASSESRYTEAFF.

The V and J genes are TRBV7-9 and TRBJ2-7; D is perhaps TRBD1 or TRBD2 (6 bases each). Germline V gene lookup returns CDR1 SEHNR and CDR2 FQNEAQ (reference sequence). Trimming removed 8 bases from V and 4 bases from J, with 12 bases in between. There are 12 residues in the CDR3. The DNA for the CDR3 is TGTGCCAGCGGGGGGCGGGGTTACGAGCAGTACTTC. Its protein product is CASGGRGYEQYF.